The 18 T cell receptor beta chains reported below all come from one sample, sequenced in a study of Ad26.COV2.S vaccination and SARS-CoV-2 variants. The method was immunoSEQ multiplex PCR; TCRdb's version includes in-frame clones alone and lacks a portion of them. The sample has about 400,000 clones, less than 90% seen once. Treatment specified: some 20 received Ad26.COV2.S at low or high dose, single or two shots; a few received placebo; per-sample allocation not given. Material that was analyzed had been drawn on day 63 after the first vaccine or placebo injection. This specimen consisted of peripheral blood, obtained in a trial of Ad26.COV2.S vaccine versus placebo. These receptor sequences come from a person between 18 and 60 years old who received the Ad26.COV2.S COVID-19 vaccine or a placebo.

V usage is TRBV5-1 and J usage is TRBJ2-1; 8 bases align to TRBD2. V shed 7 bases and J 1 base; nucleotides not matched to a gene: 4. The CDR3 consists of 14 residues. Germline assignment: CDR1 SGHRS and CDR2 YFSETQ. The CDR3 nucleotides are TGCGCCAGCTCCCCGGGGGGGTCCTACAATGAGCAGTTCTTC. It translates to CASSPGGSYNEQFF. The complete variable domain, with remaining parts taken from reference TRBV5-1 and TRBJ2-1, reads KAGVTQTPRYLIKTRGQQVTLSCSPISGHRSVSWYQQTPGQGLQFLFEYFSETQRNKGNFPGRFSGRQFSNSRSEMNVSTLELGDSALYLCASSPGGSYNEQFFGPGTRLTVL.

The chain uses TRBV2 and TRBJ2-7, with D possibly TRBD2 on 5 matching bases. The CDR3 loop spans 14 amino acids. Germline V gives CDR1 SNHLY, CDR2 FYNNEI. V lost 3 bases, J lost 0 bases, and 9 bases lay in between. CDR3 sequence reads: CASSDRTYSYEQYF. The CDR3 DNA reads as TGTGCCAGCAGTGATAGGACTTACTCCTACGAGCAGTACTTC.

CDR3 nucleotides: TGTGCCAGCAGCCCAACGGCCGGTAACTATGGCTACACCTTC. Translation gives CASSPTAGNYGYTF. The chain has TRBV11-2 and TRBJ1-2; D is unresolved. CDR3 length: 14 amino acids. Between the trimmed V and J ends, which lost 5 bases and 1 base, there was a span of 11 bases. CDR1 is SGHAT and CDR2 is FQNNGV in the germline V gene.

The V and J genes are TRBV5-1 and TRBJ1-5; D possibly corresponds to TRBD1 (5 bases). Germline V CDR1 and CDR2: SGHRS, YFSETQ. V gave up 3 bases and J gave up 8 bases, with 15 bases separating them. The CDR3 is made up of 14 amino acids. The CDR3 DNA reads as TGCGCCAGCAGCTCCGGGACGGCTTATGAGCCCCAGCATTTT. This encodes CASSSGTAYEPQHF. Full variable domain (rest looked up from reference TRBV5-1 and TRBJ1-5): KAGVTQTPRYLIKTRGQQVTLSCSPISGHRSVSWYQQTPGQGLQFLFEYFSETQRNKGNFPGRFSGRQFSNSRSEMNVSTLELGDSALYLCASSSGTAYEPQHFGDGTRLSIL.

The chain joins TRBV29-1 to TRBJ1-2, with 8 bases matching TRBD1. There are 13 residues in the CDR3. Germline-derived CDR1 and CDR2 are SQVTM and ANQGSEA. J gave up 6 bases and V 4 bases, and 7 bases lay outside the gene matches. Here the CDR3 DNA reads TGCAGCGTTGTGGCAGGGGGCGCCCATGGCTACACCTTC. Translated: CSVVAGGAHGYTF.

The chain carries TRBV7-8 and TRBJ1-5; D remains ambiguous. The germline gives CDR1 SGHVS, CDR2 FQNEAQ. The CDR3 extends over 15 amino acids. Trimming pared 4 bases from V and 0 bases from J, leaving 10 bases between. The CDR3: CASSSPEISNQPQHF. The CDR3 nucleotides read TGTGCCAGCAGCTCCCCAGAGATTAGCAATCAGCCCCAGCATTTT.

V gene TRBV7-6 combines with J gene TRBJ1-5; no clear D gene. The V end was cut by 3 bases, the J end by 6 bases, with 9 bases between. The CDR3 is 13 amino acids. Germline V gives CDR1 SGHVS, CDR2 FNYEAQ. The CDR3 region is CASSLSLAQPQHF. CDR3 nucleotides: TGTGCCAGCAGCTTGTCGTTAGCTCAGCCCCAGCATTTT.

The chain links TRBV30 to TRBJ2-1; D ambiguous. V lost 4 bases to trimming and J lost 0 bases, with 16 bases between them. Germline V gene data show CDR1 as GTSNPN and CDR2 as SVGIG (reference sequence). The CDR3 is made up of 16 amino acids. The CDR3 loop is CAWTPDGFSSYNEQFF. In DNA form, the CDR3 reads TGTGCCTGGACCCCGGACGGGTTCAGCTCCTACAATGAGCAGTTCTTC.

This chain connects TRBV3-1 (or the pseudogene TRBV3-2) to TRBJ1-1, with 11 bases aligning to TRBD1. The CDR3 totals 15 residues. Germline V gives CDR1 LGHDT, CDR2 YNNKEL (reference sequence). The J segment lost 4 bases and the V segment lost 1 base, leaving 2 bases of the junction unmatched. The CDR3 DNA sequence: TGTGCCAGCAGCCAAGCCGGGACAGGGGGCACTGAAGCTTTCTTT. This encodes CASSQAGTGGTEAFF.

The chain has TRBV25-1 and TRBJ1-2; 7 nucleotides agree with TRBD1. This CDR3 is 13 amino acids long. Germline loops: CDR1 MGHDK, CDR2 SYGVNS. Trimming cost V 3 bases and J 6 bases; bases outside gene matches: 4. CDR3 residues: CASSDWDRDGYTF. CDR3 bases: TGTGCCAGCAGTGACTGGGACAGAGATGGCTACACCTTC.

The chain employs TRBV24-1 and TRBJ2-2, with unresolved D. Looked up from germline, CDR1 is KGHDR and CDR2 is SFDVKD. Trimming took off 7 bases at V and 4 bases at J, with 9 bases between the two ends. The CDR3 is 13 amino acids. CDR3: CATSATGTGELFF. CDR3 sequence (DNA): TGTGCCACCAGCGCGACGGGCACCGGGGAGCTGTTTTTT.

About this clone itself: The junction departs from the called germline gene at one end, perhaps through a read error. The V gene is TRBV11-1, the J gene TRBJ1-1, with unresolved D. CDR3 length: 13 residues. The germline CDR1 and CDR2 sequences are SGHAT and FQDESV (reference sequence). The CDR3 loop reads CASRLGTNTEAFF. CDR3 DNA sequence: TGTGCCAGCAGGTTAGGCACGAACACTGAAGCTTTCTTT.

V usage is TRBV12-3 or TRBV12-4 and J usage is TRBJ1-2; possible D gene TRBD1, 5 bases. V dropped 5 bases and J dropped 5 bases, with 12 bases sitting between them. The CDR3 loop spans 13 amino acids. CDR3 region: CASSPGDGYGYTF. Written as DNA, the CDR3 is TGTGCCAGCAGTCCCGGGGACGGATATGGCTACACCTTC.

In its sample, this clone was seen a few times. The chain combines TRBV7-9 with TRBJ1-6; 10 nucleotides line up with TRBD1. V shed 4 bases, J shed 11 bases, and the junction held 8 bases outside the gene matches. Germline lookup yields CDR1 SEHNR and CDR2 FQNEAQ (reference sequence). This CDR3 is 15 amino acids long. The CDR3 region is CASSSKPDRGAPLHF. The CDR3 nucleotides read TGTGCCAGCAGCTCCAAACCGGACAGGGGGGCACCCCTCCACTTT.

This chain links TRBV30 with TRBJ1-1; D gene unclear. Germline assignment: CDR1 GTSNPN and CDR2 SVGIG (reference sequence). The germline V and J ends were trimmed by 8 bases and 3 bases, with 10 bases remaining between them. The CDR3 runs to 11 residues. The CDR3 protein is CATLRYTEAFF. Here the CDR3 DNA reads TGTGCCACCCTACGGTACACTGAAGCTTTCTTT.

The V gene is TRBV3-1 (or the pseudogene TRBV3-2), the J gene TRBJ2-7; a possible D gene is TRBD1 (6 bases). The CDR3 has 15 amino acids. Trimming cost V 0 bases and J 6 bases, with 15 bases left between them. Germline CDR1 is LGHDT and CDR2 is YNNKEL (reference sequence). The CDR3 region has the DNA TGTGCCAGCAGCCAAGATCCAGGGGAGCCTGGCGAGCAGTACTTC. It is translated as CASSQDPGEPGEQYF.

This chain uses TRBV19 with TRBJ1-1; 10 bases fit TRBD1. CDR3 length: 14 residues. The V segment lost 5 bases and the J segment 3 bases; nucleotides outside the gene matches: 3. Germline V gene data show CDR1 as LNHDA and CDR2 as SQIVND (reference sequence). In DNA, the CDR3 is TGTGCCAGTAGTCCAGGACAGGGGGACACTGAAGCTTTCTTT. It is translated as CASSPGQGDTEAFF. The variable domain in full, with the rest retrieved from reference TRBV19 and TRBJ1-1, is DGGITQSPKYLFRKEGQNVTLSCEQNLNHDAMYWYRQDPGQGLRLIYYSQIVNDFQKGDIAEGYSVSREKKESFPLTVTSAQKNPTAFYLCASSPGQGDTEAFFGQGTRLTVV.

The rearrangement links TRBV2 to TRBJ2-6; weak D call: TRBD1 (6 bases). Trimming took 11 bases from V and 0 from J, leaving 8 bases between them. CDR1 and CDR2 (germline): SNHLY, FYNNEI. The CDR3 length is 13 residues. CDR3 region: CAGQYSGANVLTF. The CDR3 nucleotides are TGTGCCGGACAGTACTCTGGGGCCAACGTCCTGACTTTC.